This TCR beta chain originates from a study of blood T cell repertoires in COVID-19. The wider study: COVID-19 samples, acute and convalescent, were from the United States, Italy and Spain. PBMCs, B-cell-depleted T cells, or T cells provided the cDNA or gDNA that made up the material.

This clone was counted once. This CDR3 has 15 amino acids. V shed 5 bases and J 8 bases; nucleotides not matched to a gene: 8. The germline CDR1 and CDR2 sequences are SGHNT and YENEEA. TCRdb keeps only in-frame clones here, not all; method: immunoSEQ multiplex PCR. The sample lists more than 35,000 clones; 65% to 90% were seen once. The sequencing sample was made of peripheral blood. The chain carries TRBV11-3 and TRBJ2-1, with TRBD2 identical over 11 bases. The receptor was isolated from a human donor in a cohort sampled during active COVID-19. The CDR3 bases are TGTGCCAGCAGCCTTAGCGGGGGGGCCTATGATGAGCAGTTCTTC. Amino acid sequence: CASSLSGGAYDEQFF.